The present T cell receptor beta chain was sequenced within a study of T-cell memory formation after mild COVID-19. TCRdb ran MiXCR on the 5' RACE reads and lists one entry per CDR3 protein. The top ten hold around 8.4% of the sample, which has under 600,000 distinct CDR3 sequences, about 20% seen once. The sequence was collected from an adult woman who had mild COVID-19 (a few samples of this study predate the infection). Cell type and time point are not known. Sequencing was done on a sample of PBMCs or a T cell subset sorted from them (not recorded which).

This CDR3 reads CASSRLRGPYNEQFF. CDR3 DNA: TGTGCCAGCAGCCGCCTGAGAGGCCCCTACAATGAGCAGTTCTTC. This chain links TRBV7-3 with TRBJ2-1; no clear D. CDR1 is SGHTA, CDR2 FQGTGA, per germline. The CDR3 extends over 15 amino acids. V dropped 5 bases and J dropped 2 bases, with 13 bases sitting between them.